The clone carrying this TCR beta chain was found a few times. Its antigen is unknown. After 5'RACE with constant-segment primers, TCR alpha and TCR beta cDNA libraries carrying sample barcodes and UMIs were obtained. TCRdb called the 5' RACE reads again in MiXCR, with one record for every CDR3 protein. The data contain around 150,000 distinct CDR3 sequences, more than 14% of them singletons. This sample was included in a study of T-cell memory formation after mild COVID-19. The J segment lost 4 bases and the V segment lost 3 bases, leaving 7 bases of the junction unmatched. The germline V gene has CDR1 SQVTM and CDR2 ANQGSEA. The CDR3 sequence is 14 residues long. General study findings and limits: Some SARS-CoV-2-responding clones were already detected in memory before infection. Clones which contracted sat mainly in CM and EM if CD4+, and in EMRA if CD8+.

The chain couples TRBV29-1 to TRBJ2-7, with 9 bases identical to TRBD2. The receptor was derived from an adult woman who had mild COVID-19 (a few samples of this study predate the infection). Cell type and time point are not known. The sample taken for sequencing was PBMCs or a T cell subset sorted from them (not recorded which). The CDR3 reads CSVESSGATYEQYF. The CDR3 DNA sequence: TGCAGCGTTGAGTCTAGCGGGGCCACTTACGAGCAGTACTTC.